The 24 T cell receptor beta chains below all came from one sample that was sequenced in a study of blood T cell repertoires in COVID-19. The method was immunoSEQ multiplex PCR; TCRdb's version includes in-frame clones alone and lacks a portion of them. The sample includes around 250,000 clones, about 83% seen only once; the top ten take about 1.9%. The specimen sequenced was peripheral blood. The receptors here all came from a man aged 25 to 40 who had recovered from COVID-19.

The chain couples TRBV28 to TRBJ1-2; 10 bases fit TRBD1. The CDR3 contains 17 residues. Germline V gives CDR1 MDHEN, CDR2 SYDVKM. J lost 1 base, V lost 3 bases, and 8 bases had no gene match. The CDR3 bases are TGTGCCAGCAGTTTTCTCCGGGGACAGGGGAATAACTATGGCTACACCTTC. Translation: CASSFLRGQGNNYGYTF.

The chain has TRBV5-4 and TRBJ2-2; weak D call: TRBD2 (6 bases). The CDR3 is 15 residues long. The V gene's germline CDR1 is SGHNT and CDR2 YYREEE (reference sequence). V lost 1 base, J lost 3 bases, and 10 bases lay in between. The CDR3 loop reads CASSLSGGYTGELFF. DNA of the CDR3: TGTGCCAGCAGCTTGTCCGGGGGTTACACCGGGGAGCTGTTTTTT.

The chain uses TRBV15 and TRBJ1-1, with TRBD1 matching over 12 bases. The length of the CDR3 is 17 residues. Germline V gives CDR1 LNHNV, CDR2 YYDKDF (reference sequence). V gave up 4 bases and J gave up 5 bases; unmatched junction bases: 11. Here the CDR3 reads CATSKGQGALISTEAFF. CDR3 coding DNA: TGTGCCACCAGCAAGGGACAGGGGGCCCTCATCAGTACTGAAGCTTTCTTT.

The table lists this clone with a count of one. The chain is built from TRBV11-2 and TRBJ2-1; D not certain. CDR3 size: 16 residues. Germline lookup yields CDR1 SGHAT and CDR2 FQNNGV. Trimming pared 5 bases from V and 3 bases from J, leaving 17 bases between. The CDR3 DNA follows: TGTGCCAGCAGCCTGTCGGGTAACCCGGGCTACAATGAGCAGTTCTTC. It yields the protein CASSLSGNPGYNEQFF.

This clone was detected only a few times. The chain uses TRBV7-9 and TRBJ2-6; D not certain. This CDR3 has 15 residues. V shed 4 bases and J shed 0 bases, with 7 bases lying between them. Per the germline V gene, CDR1 is SEHNR and CDR2 is FQNEAQ (reference sequence). Here the CDR3 reads CASSSVVSGANVLTF. The CDR3 coding sequence is TGTGCCAGCAGCTCCGTTGTCTCTGGGGCCAACGTCCTGACTTTC.

J is TRBJ1-3 and V is TRBV18; 10 positions agree with TRBD1. From germline, CDR1 is KGHSH and CDR2 LQKENI. V gave up 5 bases and J gave up 9 bases; unmatched junction bases: 16. The CDR3 contains 17 residues. CDR3 nucleotide sequence: TGTGCCAGCTCAGCTAAACCTCCGGGACAGGGGAGTACCACCATATATTTT. It is translated as CASSAKPPGQGSTTIYF.

The chain carries TRBV9 and TRBJ1-2; 10 nucleotides line up with TRBD1. The CDR3 spans 15 residues. Germline CDR1 SGDLS, CDR2 YYNGEE. Unmatched junction bases numbered 8, after V lost 2 bases and J lost 7 bases. For the CDR3, the DNA is TGTGCCAGCAGCGTCCCCCCGACAGGGGGCTTTGGCTACACCTTC. This gives the protein CASSVPPTGGFGYTF.

This clone was observed a few times. The chain carries TRBV5-4 and TRBJ2-3; 9 nucleotides line up with TRBD2. The CDR3 extends over 15 amino acids. J gave up 1 base and V 0 bases, and 0 bases lay outside the gene matches. Germline-derived CDR1 and CDR2 are SGHNT and YYREEE (reference sequence). The CDR3 sequence is CASSLASGGTDTQYF. The CDR3, as DNA: TGTGCCAGCAGCTTGGCTAGCGGGGGCACAGATACGCAGTATTTT.

In this sample, this clone turned up a few times. The chain recombines TRBV7-3 with TRBJ2-2; D might be TRBD2 (5 bases). CDR1 is SGHTA, CDR2 FQGTGA, per germline. V was pared by 3 bases and J by 2 bases, with 13 bases between. The CDR3 totals 16 residues. The CDR3 is CASSFLGLANTGELFF. In DNA, the CDR3 is TGTGCCAGCAGCTTCCTCGGGCTAGCAAACACCGGGGAGCTGTTTTTT.

V gene TRBV29-1 combines with J gene TRBJ1-1, with 8 positions matching TRBD1. This CDR3 has 13 amino acids. With 4 bases clipped from V and 1 base from J, the junction kept 2 bases outside the gene matches. Germline V lookup: CDR1 SQVTM, CDR2 ANQGSEA. CDR3 nucleotides: TGCAGCGTTGGAGGACAGGGGAACACTGAAGCTTTCTTT. Amino acids: CSVGGQGNTEAFF.

The V and J genes are TRBV19 and TRBJ1-5, with a possible D match to TRBD1 (5 bases). V was clipped by 1 base and J by 5 bases, with 9 bases between them. The germline V gene has CDR1 LNHDA and CDR2 SQIVND (reference sequence). The CDR3 runs to 14 residues. The DNA for the CDR3 is TGTGCCAGTAGTATAGGGGGGGAGTATCAGCCCCAGCATTTT. The encoded protein is CASSIGGEYQPQHF.

The chain couples TRBV2 to TRBJ1-5; D may be TRBD1 (6 bases). V was trimmed by 0 bases and J by 6 bases, leaving 6 bases between them. CDR3 length: 13 residues. Looked up from germline, CDR1 is SNHLY and CDR2 is FYNNEI. The CDR3 sequence is CASSEAGAQPQHF. The DNA for the CDR3 is TGTGCCAGCAGTGAAGCGGGGGCTCAGCCCCAGCATTTT.

The chain joins TRBV4-1 to TRBJ1-2; weak D call: TRBD1 (5 bases). The CDR3 length is 13 residues. Germline CDR1 MGHRA, CDR2 YSYEKL. Trimming removed 0 bases from V and 7 bases from J, with 9 bases in between. The CDR3 loop is CASSQDVRGGYTF. The CDR3 DNA reads as TGCGCCAGCAGCCAAGATGTAAGGGGTGGCTACACCTTC.

The chain couples TRBV5-4 to TRBJ2-2; 7 positions agree with TRBD1. CDR3 size: 15 residues. Trimming cost V 3 bases and J 3 bases; bases outside gene matches: 5. Germline CDR1 SGHNT, CDR2 YYREEE (reference sequence). The CDR3 coding sequence is TGTGCCAGCAGCTCCACAGGGGCCTACACCGGGGAGCTGTTTTTT. It is translated as CASSSTGAYTGELFF.

This clone was detected only once. The CDR3 bases are TGTGCCAGCAGTTTGCCGACAGGGTGGAATGGCTACACCTTC. Translated, it gives CASSLPTGWNGYTF. This rearrangement joins TRBV28 to TRBJ1-2; 7 nucleotides match TRBD1. V dropped 3 bases and J dropped 6; count of bases not matched to a gene: 7. The CDR3 runs to 14 residues. The V gene's germline CDR1 is MDHEN and CDR2 SYDVKM.

The J gene is TRBJ2-2, the V gene TRBV9, with D possibly matching TRBD2 (6 bases). Trimming shortened V by 3 bases and J by 5 bases, and 17 bases separated the two germline ends. The germline V gene encodes CDR1 SGDLS and CDR2 YYNGEE. The CDR3 loop spans 16 amino acids. This CDR3 is CASSDAGLGETGELFF. The CDR3 coding sequence is TGTGCCAGCAGCGACGCGGGGCTGGGCGAGACCGGGGAGCTGTTTTTT. The full variable domain, with the rest looked up from reference TRBV9 and TRBJ2-2, is DSGVTQTPKHLITATGQRVTLRCSPRSGDLSVYWYQQSLDQGLQFLIQYYNGEERAKGNILERFSAQQFPDLHSELNLSSLELGDSALYFCASSDAGLGETGELFFGEGSRLTVL.

This chain links TRBV4-2 with TRBJ2-5; D might be TRBD1 (5 bases). In germline, CDR1 is LGHNA, CDR2 YNFKEQ. This CDR3 comprises 14 residues. The V end lost 5 bases, the J end lost 5 bases, and 15 bases lay between the germline ends. CDR3 sequence (DNA): TGTGCCAGCAGCAATGGACAAGCATCGGAGACCCAGTACTTC. It is translated as CASSNGQASETQYF.

This rearrangement joins TRBV18 to TRBJ1-1; 7 nucleotides match TRBD1. Germline CDR1 reads KGHSH; CDR2 reads LQKENI. The CDR3 is 13 amino acids. With 6 bases clipped from V and 7 bases from J, the junction kept 8 bases outside the gene matches. In nucleotides, the CDR3 is TGTGCCAGCTCGCGTCAGGGGGATGTTGAAGCTTTCTTT. Its protein is CASSRQGDVEAFF. Complete variable domain (other parts from reference TRBV18 and TRBJ1-1): NAGVMQNPRHLVRRRGQEARLRCSPMKGHSHVYWYRQLPEEGLKFMVYLQKENIIDESGMPKERFSAEFPKEGPSILRIQQVVRGDSAAYFCASSRQGDVEAFFGQGTRLTVV.

The gene calls are TRBV19 and TRBJ1-2; 10 bases align to TRBD1. The CDR3 is 15 residues long. Germline-derived CDR1 and CDR2 are LNHDA and SQIVND (reference sequence). V lost 7 bases and J lost 3; bases outside the gene matches: 8. CDR3 sequence: CASNRDRGVDYGYTF. The CDR3 DNA reads TGTGCCAGTAACCGGGACAGGGGTGTTGACTATGGCTACACCTTC.

V gene TRBV7-8 combines with J gene TRBJ2-5, with TRBD2 matching 12 bases. With 5 bases clipped from V and 2 bases from J, the junction kept 15 bases outside the gene matches. The CDR3 covers 19 residues. Per germline, CDR1 SGHVS and CDR2 FQNEAQ. CDR3 region: CASSPRSRRLAGEQETQYF. The DNA for the CDR3 is TGTGCCAGCAGCCCCCGGTCCAGAAGACTAGCGGGGGAGCAAGAGACCCAGTACTTC. Full variable domain (missing parts from reference TRBV7-8 and TRBJ2-5): GAGVSQSPRYKVAKRGQDVALRCDPISGHVSLFWYQQALGQGPEFLTYFQNEAQLDKSGLPSDRFFAERPEGSVSTLKIQRTQQEDSAVYLCASSPRSRRLAGEQETQYFGPGTRLLVL.

The chain employs TRBV29-1 and TRBJ1-2; TRBD1 aligns across 12 bases. Trimming at V came to 6 bases and at J to 3 bases, leaving 8 bases not matched to a gene. CDR3 size: 15 residues. In germline, CDR1 is SQVTM, CDR2 ANQGSEA. The CDR3: CSVGTGGSADYGYTF. CDR3 in DNA: TGCAGCGTGGGGACAGGGGGCTCTGCGGACTATGGCTACACCTTC.

This chain connects TRBV3-1 (or the pseudogene TRBV3-2) to TRBJ1-3, with D perhaps matching TRBD1 (6 bases). V was trimmed by 2 bases and J by 8 bases, leaving 13 bases between them. Germline values: CDR1 LGHDT, CDR2 YNNKEL (reference sequence). This CDR3 is built from 14 residues. Here the CDR3 DNA reads TGTGCCAGCAGCCAATTACAGGGACCATACACCATATATTTT. Its translation: CASSQLQGPYTIYF.

The V and J genes are TRBV4-1 and TRBJ2-1; D unclear. The CDR3 spans 14 residues. Germline lookup yields CDR1 MGHRA and CDR2 YSYEKL. The V and J ends lost 1 base and 4 bases respectively, with 8 bases between them. DNA for the CDR3: TGCGCCAGCAGCCAAGTCAAAGAGTACAATGAGCAGTTCTTC. This translates into CASSQVKEYNEQFF.

The genes are TRBV24-1 and TRBJ1-4; D unclear. Trimming shortened V by 8 bases and J by 0 bases, and 15 bases separated the two germline ends. The CDR3 has 16 amino acids. Germline V gene sequence: CDR1 KGHDR, CDR2 SFDVKD. The CDR3 reads CATTVSGNPTNEKLFF. The CDR3 DNA reads as TGTGCCACCACAGTCTCCGGGAATCCAACTAATGAAAAACTGTTTTTT.